The 27 T cell receptor beta chains listed next were all sequenced from one sample in a study of metastatic and nonmetastatic thyroid tumors. From the PCR reads, TCRdb re-called clones with MiXCR. The table shows around 24,000 clones, with roughly a quarter occurring only once. No treatment had been given to any patient before thyroid surgery. Sequencing was done on a sample of tumor tissue. The origin of the receptors is a male donor with papillary thyroid cancer or a benign thyroid nodule (not recorded which). Some clones in this sample may be carry-over from other donors' samples.

This clone was observed a few times. The gene calls are TRBV12-3 or TRBV12-4 and TRBJ2-1; TRBD2 matches 8 bases. The CDR3 totals 15 residues. Trimming took 5 bases from V and 8 from J; bases not matched to a gene: 11. DNA of the CDR3: TGTGCCAGCAGTCCCAGCGGGAGTGGGGGTCATGAGCAGTTCTTC. Amino acids: CASSPSGSGGHEQFF.

A few counts support this clone. The rearrangement joins TRBV6-1 to TRBJ2-3; 12 bases agree with TRBD1. V dropped 5 bases and J dropped 7; count of bases not matched to a gene: 10. The germline gives CDR1 MNHNS, CDR2 SASEGT. The CDR3 spans 16 residues. CDR3: CASSFDRDRGRYTQYF. In DNA form, the CDR3 reads TGTGCCAGCAGTTTTGACCGGGACAGGGGGCGTTATACGCAGTATTTT.

The sample holds many counts of this clone. This sequence joins TRBV20-1 and TRBJ2-3, with D unclear. Germline loops: CDR1 DFQATT, CDR2 SNEGSKA (reference sequence). The V gene lost 8 bases and the J gene lost 2 bases, with 11 bases spanning the gap. This CDR3 has 12 residues. The CDR3 loop is CSCHGFTDTQYF. CDR3 sequence (DNA): TGCAGTTGCCATGGGTTCACAGATACGCAGTATTTT.

Points on this clone: The conserved phenylalanine or tryptophan normally closing the CDR3 is absent here, so this likely arose from a read error. This chain connects TRBV14 to TRBJ2-1; a possible D gene is TRBD2 (6 bases). The CDR3 extends over 16 amino acids. Germline V CDR1 and CDR2: SGHDN, FVKESK. V was shortened by 4 bases and J by 9 bases, with 22 bases between the two germline ends. The DNA of the CDR3 is TGTGCCAGCAGCCCTTACCGGACTACCCGGGTCAGTGAGCAGTTCGTC. This codes for CASSPYRTTRVSEQFV.

This clone was seen repeatedly, ten times or more. V gene TRBV29-1 combines with J gene TRBJ1-2; D is uncertain. The CDR3 extends over 14 amino acids. Per germline, CDR1 SQVTM and CDR2 ANQGSEA. The V and J ends lost 4 bases and 4 bases respectively, with 16 bases between them. CDR3 sequence reads: CSVAGVVGSYGYTF. The CDR3 nucleotides read TGCAGCGTTGCCGGGGTCGTGGGTTCCTATGGCTACACCTTC.

The table lists this clone with many counts. In the same sample, other DNA sequences code for this CDR3. Here the CDR3 DNA reads TGTGCCAGCAGTGAACAGTCGGACATGAACACTGAAGCTTTCTTT. Its protein product is CASSEQSDMNTEAFF. The chain couples TRBV6-4 to TRBJ1-1, with a weak D call TRBD1 (5 bases). The CDR3 sequence is 15 residues long. The germline V and J ends were trimmed by 3 bases and 0 bases, with 11 bases remaining between them. Germline V gene data show CDR1 as MRHNA and CDR2 as SNTAGT.

This clone was seen a few times. V usage is TRBV10-3 and J usage is TRBJ1-5, with a possible D match to TRBD1 (6 bases). The CDR3 has 13 residues. V was shortened by 10 bases and J by 6 bases, with 16 bases between the two germline ends. The germline V gene has CDR1 ENHRY and CDR2 SYGVKD. Written as DNA, the CDR3 is TGTGCCAGCATGGGGGGGGCAGGTCAGCCCCAGCATTTT. Amino acids: CASMGGAGQPQHF.

This clone was counted ten times or more. The J gene is TRBJ1-2, the V gene TRBV20-1, with 8 bases fitting TRBD1. Germline CDR1 and CDR2: DFQATT and SNEGSKA (reference sequence). With 1 base clipped from V and 0 bases from J, the junction kept 4 bases outside the gene matches. CDR3 length equals 15 residues. CDR3 amino acids: CSARGGQGANYGYTF. CDR3 sequence (DNA): TGCAGTGCTAGAGGTGGACAGGGAGCTAACTATGGCTACACCTTC.

This chain connects TRBV15 to TRBJ2-2; 11 bases fit TRBD2. The CDR3 runs 19 residues. Germline V gene sequence: CDR1 LNHNV, CDR2 YYDKDF (reference sequence). The junction had 11 bases not matched to a gene; V was cut back by 1 base and J by 4 bases. In DNA, the CDR3 is TGTGCCACCAGCAGAGTTCCCGGGACTAGCGGTTGGGTCACCGGGGAGCTGTTTTTT. Amino acid sequence: CATSRVPGTSGWVTGELFF.

The chain couples TRBV19 to TRBJ1-2, with D perhaps TRBD1 (5 bases). Germline loops: CDR1 LNHDA, CDR2 SQIVND (reference sequence). This CDR3 has 14 residues. V lost 5 bases, J lost 8 bases, and 18 bases lay in between. CDR3 sequence: CASSGGEGFGGYTF. The DNA for the CDR3 is TGTGCCAGTAGTGGGGGAGAGGGCTTTGGGGGCTACACCTTC.

This clone has at least ten counts. This CDR3 is also generated by other DNA sequences in the sample. V usage is TRBV27 and J usage is TRBJ2-3, with 7 bases that match TRBD2. CDR1 is MNHEY, CDR2 SMNVEV, per germline (reference sequence). J lost 0 bases, V lost 5 bases, and 8 bases had no gene match. The CDR3 spans 16 residues. DNA for the CDR3: TGTGCCAGCAGTCCTCTTAGCGGGCCTAGCACAGATACGCAGTATTTT. Its translation is CASSPLSGPSTDTQYF.

This clone was counted at least ten times. The chain joins TRBV5-6 to TRBJ2-7; 7 bases are shared with TRBD2. Germline loops: CDR1 SGHDT, CDR2 YYEEEE. Trimming removed 3 bases from V and 2 bases from J; junction bases left unmatched: 5. The CDR3 is made up of 14 amino acids. The CDR3 loop is CASSSPSGPYEQYF. The CDR3, as DNA: TGTGCCAGCAGCTCGCCTAGCGGACCCTACGAGCAGTACTTC.

Many counts were recorded for this clone. The chain has TRBV2 and TRBJ2-5, with D unresolved. With 5 bases removed from V and 4 bases from J, the gap between germline ends came to 8 bases. Germline V gene lookup returns CDR1 SNHLY and CDR2 FYNNEI. This CDR3 region has 12 residues. The CDR3 nucleotides read TGTGCCAGCAGTAAGGGTCTAGAGACCCAGTACTTC. Translation gives CASSKGLETQYF.

This clone was detected many times. J is TRBJ2-7 and V is TRBV10-3; D remains unclear. The CDR3 extends over 12 amino acids. V lost 2 bases and J lost 2, with 4 bases in between. Germline values: CDR1 ENHRY, CDR2 SYGVKD. The CDR3 DNA reads TGTGCCATCAGTGAGCGGGCCTACGAGCAGTACTTC. This gives the protein CAISERAYEQYF.

This clone is termed medium-sized. The rearrangement links TRBV6-1 to TRBJ2-7; 11 bases agree with TRBD2. The CDR3 consists of 14 residues. Germline V gene lookup returns CDR1 MNHNS and CDR2 SASEGT. Germline trimming cut 6 bases from V and 4 bases from J; bases unmatched to any gene: 5. CDR3 in amino acids: CASRTTSGAYEQYF. CDR3 nucleotide sequence: TGTGCCAGCAGGACGACTAGCGGGGCGTACGAGCAGTACTTC.

The table lists this clone with many counts. DNA of the CDR3: TGTGCCAGCAGCTCGGGGGGGGTGTACAATGAGCAGTTCTTC. It codes for CASSSGGVYNEQFF. V gene TRBV7-2 combines with J gene TRBJ2-1; TRBD2 matches 8 bases. There are 14 residues in the CDR3. Germline CDR1 reads SGHTA; CDR2 reads FQGNSA. Trimming cost V 4 bases and J 4 bases; bases outside gene matches: 3.

The sample holds a few counts of this clone. The genes are TRBV28 and TRBJ1-6; tentatively, D is TRBD1 (6 bases). V was clipped by 7 bases and J by 5 bases, with 18 bases between them. Germline V gives CDR1 MDHEN, CDR2 SYDVKM. This CDR3 is 16 amino acids long. The CDR3 sequence is CASTPVGHGDNSPLHF. CDR3 nucleotide sequence: TGTGCCAGCACTCCTGTGGGACATGGGGATAATTCACCCCTCCACTTT. Full variable domain (rest looked up from reference TRBV28 and TRBJ1-6): DVKVTQSSRYLVKRTGEKVFLECVQDMDHENMFWYRQDPGLGLRLIYFSYDVKMKEKGDIPEGYSVSREKKERFSLILESASTNQTSMYLCASTPVGHGDNSPLHFGNGTRLTVT.

This clone has ten or more counts. The chain joins TRBV7-9 to TRBJ1-1; a weak D match, TRBD1 (6 bases). The CDR3 loop spans 14 amino acids. Germline lookup yields CDR1 SEHNR and CDR2 FQNEAQ (reference sequence). Trimming left V 5 bases short and J 2 bases short, with 12 bases between. CDR3 DNA: TGTGCCAGCAGCGTAAGGGGGGATAACACTGAAGCTTTCTTT. It codes for CASSVRGDNTEAFF.

This clone was observed many times. This sequence joins TRBV11-2 and TRBJ2-2, with D unclear. CDR3 size: 16 residues. V lost 1 base and J lost 2, with 11 bases in between. CDR1 is SGHAT and CDR2 is FQNNGV in the germline V gene. The CDR3 is CASSLGVGLNTGELFF. In DNA, the CDR3 is TGTGCCAGCAGCTTAGGGGTAGGCCTTAACACCGGGGAGCTGTTTTTT.

V gene TRBV20-1 combines with J gene TRBJ2-3; D uncertain. Germline loops: CDR1 DFQATT, CDR2 SNEGSKA (reference sequence). The CDR3 sequence is 14 residues long. V gave up 1 base and J gave up 1 base, with 9 bases separating them. Here the CDR3 reads CSARGSWGTDTQYF. CDR3 bases: TGCAGTGCTAGAGGTTCATGGGGCACAGATACGCAGTATTTT.

This clone was observed at least ten times. The rearrangement joins TRBV5-1 to TRBJ2-3; 8 nucleotides line up with TRBD1. The ends lost 1 base at V and 5 bases at J; junction bases unmatched: 9. The CDR3 runs to 16 residues. Germline V gene sequence: CDR1 SGHRS, CDR2 YFSETQ. The CDR3 coding sequence is TGCGCCAGCAGCTTGCTGTCACAGGGGGGCCTAGATACGCAGTATTTT. Translating gives CASSLLSQGGLDTQYF.

The CDR3 DNA reads TGTGCCAGCTCACCGGAGACCCAGTACTTC. Its translation is CASSPETQYF. The rearrangement uses TRBV18 and TRBJ2-5; D ambiguous. Germline-derived CDR1 and CDR2 are KGHSH and LQKENI. The CDR3 spans 10 residues. V was trimmed by 3 bases and J by 5 bases, leaving 1 base between them.

This clone was seen ten or more times. This rearrangement joins TRBV27 to TRBJ1-1; no clear D gene. V gave up 5 bases and J gave up 1 base, with 14 bases separating them. The CDR3 consists of 15 residues. CDR1 is MNHEY and CDR2 is SMNVEV in the germline V gene (reference sequence). This CDR3 reads CASSPRWGANTEAFF. DNA of the CDR3: TGTGCCAGCAGTCCCCGCTGGGGAGCGAACACTGAAGCTTTCTTT.

The sample holds many counts of this clone. The gene calls are TRBV9 and TRBJ1-1; D call uncertain. This CDR3 region has 15 residues. V dropped 1 base and J dropped 1 base, with 11 bases sitting between them. Germline assignment: CDR1 SGDLS and CDR2 YYNGEE. The CDR3 protein is CASSVTARSNTEAFF. CDR3 nucleotide sequence: TGTGCCAGCAGCGTAACGGCTCGGTCGAACACTGAAGCTTTCTTT.

This clone qualifies as medium-sized (0.01 to 0.1%). The V call is TRBV20-1, the J call TRBJ2-7, with 10 bases fitting TRBD1. CDR3 length: 16 residues. Germline CDR1 DFQATT, CDR2 SNEGSKA (reference sequence). V dropped 3 bases and J dropped 7; count of bases not matched to a gene: 15. The CDR3 nucleotides are TGCAGTGCTAGTTCGGGACAGGGGATTTTTTTCTGGGAGCAGTACTTC. Residues: CSASSGQGIFFWEQYF.

Turning to this clone: Given a much more abundant clone one base away, this may be a read error. The rearrangement links TRBV10-2 to TRBJ1-1, with D perhaps TRBD1 (6 bases). The germline V gene has CDR1 WSHSY and CDR2 SAAADI. The CDR3 extends over 12 amino acids. The V gene lost 5 bases and the J gene lost 8 bases, with 12 bases spanning the gap. The CDR3 coding sequence is TGCGCCAGCAGTTGGTCCGACAGGGAAGCTTTCTTT. As protein: CASSWSDREAFF.

This clone was detected ten times or more. This sample includes further DNA sequences coding for the same CDR3. The CDR3 here is CSVISTGAYEQYF. CDR3 coding DNA: TGCAGCGTAATCTCAACAGGAGCCTACGAGCAGTACTTC. The chain is built from TRBV29-1 and TRBJ2-7, with a tentative D call TRBD1 (5 bases). V lost 6 bases, J lost 2 bases, and 14 bases lay in between. Per the germline V gene, CDR1 is SQVTM and CDR2 is ANQGSEA. The CDR3 consists of 13 residues.